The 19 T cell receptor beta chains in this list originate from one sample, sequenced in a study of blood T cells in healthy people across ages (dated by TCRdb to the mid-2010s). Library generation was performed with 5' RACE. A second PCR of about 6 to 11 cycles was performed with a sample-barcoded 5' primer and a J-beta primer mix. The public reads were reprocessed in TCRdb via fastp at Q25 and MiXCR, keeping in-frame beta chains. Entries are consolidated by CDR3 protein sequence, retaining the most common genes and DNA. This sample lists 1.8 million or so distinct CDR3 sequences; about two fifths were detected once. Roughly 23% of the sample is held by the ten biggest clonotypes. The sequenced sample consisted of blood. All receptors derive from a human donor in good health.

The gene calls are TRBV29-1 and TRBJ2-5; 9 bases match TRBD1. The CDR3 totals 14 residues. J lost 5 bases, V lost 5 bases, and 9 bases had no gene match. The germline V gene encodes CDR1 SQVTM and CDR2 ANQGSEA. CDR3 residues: CSVNRDRGYETQYF. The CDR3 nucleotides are TGCAGCGTTAACAGAGACAGGGGGTATGAGACCCAGTACTTC.

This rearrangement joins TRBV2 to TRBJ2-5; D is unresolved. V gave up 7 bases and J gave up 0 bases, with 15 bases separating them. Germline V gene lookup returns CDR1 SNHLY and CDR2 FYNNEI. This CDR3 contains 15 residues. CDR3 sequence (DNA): TGTGCCAGCACTTTTTTAGGCAGACACCAAGAGACCCAGTACTTC. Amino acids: CASTFLGRHQETQYF.

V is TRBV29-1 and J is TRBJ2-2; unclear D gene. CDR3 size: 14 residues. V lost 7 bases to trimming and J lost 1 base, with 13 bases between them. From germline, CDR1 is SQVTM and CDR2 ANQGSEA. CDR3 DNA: TGCAGCGCTGCGTGGGCAGGGAACACCGGGGAGCTGTTTTTT. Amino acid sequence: CSAAWAGNTGELFF.

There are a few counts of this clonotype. CDR3 nucleotides: TGTGCCACCAGCGGAGGAAGAGCTAGCGGGACGAATGAGCAGTTCTTC. Translation: CATSGGRASGTNEQFF. The chain employs TRBV15 and TRBJ2-1; TRBD2 agrees at 9 bases. The length of the CDR3 is 16 residues. Trimming cost V 5 bases and J 7 bases; bases outside gene matches: 12. The germline V gene has CDR1 LNHNV and CDR2 YYDKDF (reference sequence).

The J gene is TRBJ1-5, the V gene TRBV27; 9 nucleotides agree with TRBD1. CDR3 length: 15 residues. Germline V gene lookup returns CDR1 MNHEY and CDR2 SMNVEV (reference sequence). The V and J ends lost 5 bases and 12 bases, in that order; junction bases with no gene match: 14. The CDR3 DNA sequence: TGTGCCAGCAGTCAACAAATACCGGGACAGGGAAGCCAGCATTTT. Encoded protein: CASSQQIPGQGSQHF.

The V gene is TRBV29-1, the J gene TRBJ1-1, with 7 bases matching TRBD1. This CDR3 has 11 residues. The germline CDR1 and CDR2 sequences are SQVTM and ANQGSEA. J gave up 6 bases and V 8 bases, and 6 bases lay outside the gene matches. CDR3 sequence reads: CSCYRGAEAFF. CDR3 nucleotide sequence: TGCAGCTGCTACAGGGGTGCTGAAGCTTTCTTT.

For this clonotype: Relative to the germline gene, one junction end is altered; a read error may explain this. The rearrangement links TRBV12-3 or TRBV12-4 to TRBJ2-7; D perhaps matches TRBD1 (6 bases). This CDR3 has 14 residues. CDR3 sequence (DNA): TGTGCCAGCAGTCCAGGGGCAAACTCCTACGAGCAGGACTTC. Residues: CASSPGANSYEQDF.

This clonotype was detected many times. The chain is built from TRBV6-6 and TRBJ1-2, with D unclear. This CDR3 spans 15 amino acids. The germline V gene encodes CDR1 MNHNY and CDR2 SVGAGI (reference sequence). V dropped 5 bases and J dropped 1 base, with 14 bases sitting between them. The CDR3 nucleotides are TGTGCCAGCAGTCCGCGACATGCAAATAACTATGGCTACACCTTC. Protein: CASSPRHANNYGYTF.

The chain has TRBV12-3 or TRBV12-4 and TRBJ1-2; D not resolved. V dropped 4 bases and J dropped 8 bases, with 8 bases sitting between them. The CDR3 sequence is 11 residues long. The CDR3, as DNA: TGTGCCAGCAGTTACCACGGGGGCTACACCTTC. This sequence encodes CASSYHGGYTF.

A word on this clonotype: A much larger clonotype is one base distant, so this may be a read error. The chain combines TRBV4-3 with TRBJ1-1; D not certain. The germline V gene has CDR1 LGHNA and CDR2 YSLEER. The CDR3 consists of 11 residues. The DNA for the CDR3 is TGCGCCGGCAGCCAAGAAGGAGTAGCTTTCTTT. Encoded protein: CAGSQEGVAFF.

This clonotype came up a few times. CDR3 in DNA: TGCGCCAGCAGCTTGGTAATCAGGGACCCGCAGTATTTT. This codes for CASSLVIRDPQYF. V gene TRBV5-1 combines with J gene TRBJ2-3; either TRBD1 or TRBD2 may fit D (5 bases each). Per germline, CDR1 SGHRS and CDR2 YFSETQ. V lost 0 bases and J 10 bases, leaving 12 bases between the germline ends. CDR3 length equals 13 residues. Using reference TRBV5-1 and TRBJ2-3 for the parts outside the CDR3, the full variable domain is KAGVTQTPRYLIKTRGQQVTLSCSPISGHRSVSWYQQTPGQGLQFLFEYFSETQRNKGNFPGRFSGRQFSNSRSEMNVSTLELGDSALYLCASSLVIRDPQYFGPGTRLTVL.

In DNA form, the CDR3 reads TGCAGTGCTAGGGCGGCATCATTAGGAGATACGCAGTATTTT. This translates into CSARAASLGDTQYF. This sequence joins TRBV20-1 and TRBJ2-3, with D unresolved. V lost 3 bases, J lost 5 bases, and 15 bases lay in between. Germline V gene sequence: CDR1 DFQATT, CDR2 SNEGSKA (reference sequence). There are 14 residues in the CDR3.

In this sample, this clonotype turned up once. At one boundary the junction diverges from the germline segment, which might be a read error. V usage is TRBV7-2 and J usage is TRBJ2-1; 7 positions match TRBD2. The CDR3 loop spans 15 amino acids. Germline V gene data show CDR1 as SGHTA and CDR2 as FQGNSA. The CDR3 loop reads CAGSLEWGGYNEQFF. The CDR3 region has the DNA TGTGCCGGCAGCTTAGAGTGGGGGGGATACAATGAGCAGTTCTTC.

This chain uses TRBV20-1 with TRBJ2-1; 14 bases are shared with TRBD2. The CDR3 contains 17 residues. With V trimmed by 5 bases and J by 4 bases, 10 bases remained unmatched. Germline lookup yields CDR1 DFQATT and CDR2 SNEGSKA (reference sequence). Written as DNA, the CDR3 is TGCAGTGCTGCCCCCGGGACTAGCGGGGGCCCATACAATGAGCAGTTCTTC. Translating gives CSAAPGTSGGPYNEQFF.

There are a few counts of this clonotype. DNA of the CDR3: TGCAGCGTCGCCGCAAACTCCTACGAGCAGTACTTC. Protein sequence: CSVAANSYEQYF. This chain links TRBV29-1 with TRBJ2-7; D ambiguous. CDR1 is SQVTM and CDR2 is ANQGSEA in the germline V gene. Trimming cost V 6 bases and J 0 bases, with 9 bases left between them. There are 12 residues in the CDR3.

Here the CDR3 reads CSALTPGGTDTQYF. CDR3 coding DNA: TGCAGTGCTCTTACCCCGGGGGGTACAGATACGCAGTATTTT. The V gene is TRBV20-1, the J gene TRBJ2-3; TRBD2 aligns across 7 bases. The V and J ends lost 5 bases and 3 bases, in that order; junction bases with no gene match: 8. CDR1 is DFQATT, CDR2 SNEGSKA, per germline (reference sequence). This CDR3 region has 14 residues.

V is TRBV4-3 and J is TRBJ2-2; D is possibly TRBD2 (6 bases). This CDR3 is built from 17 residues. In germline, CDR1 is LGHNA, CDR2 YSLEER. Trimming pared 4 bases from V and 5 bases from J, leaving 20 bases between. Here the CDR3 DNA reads TGCGCCAGCAGCCCCCAGGTGGGCGGGGAAGAAACCGGGGAGCTGTTTTTT. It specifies CASSPQVGGEETGELFF.

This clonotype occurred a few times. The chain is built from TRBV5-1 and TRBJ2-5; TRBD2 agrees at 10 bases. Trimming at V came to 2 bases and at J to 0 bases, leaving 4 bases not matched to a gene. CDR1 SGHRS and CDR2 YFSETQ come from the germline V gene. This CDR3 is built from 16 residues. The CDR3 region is CASSLAGGTYQETQYF. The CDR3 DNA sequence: TGCGCCAGCAGCTTAGCGGGGGGGACGTACCAAGAGACCCAGTACTTC. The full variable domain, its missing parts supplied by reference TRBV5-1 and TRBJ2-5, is KAGVTQTPRYLIKTRGQQVTLSCSPISGHRSVSWYQQTPGQGLQFLFEYFSETQRNKGNFPGRFSGRQFSNSRSEMNVSTLELGDSALYLCASSLAGGTYQETQYFGPGTRLLVL.

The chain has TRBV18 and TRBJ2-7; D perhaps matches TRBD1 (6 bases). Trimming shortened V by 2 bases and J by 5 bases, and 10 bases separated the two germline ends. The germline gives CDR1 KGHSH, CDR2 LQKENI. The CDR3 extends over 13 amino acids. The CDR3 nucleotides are TGTGCCAGCTCACCAGGGGGCAGGGACGAGCAGTACTTC. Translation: CASSPGGRDEQYF.